The 21 T cell receptor beta chains in this list originate from one sample, sequenced in a study of T cell responses to AZD1222 COVID-19 vaccine. Only in-frame clones appear in the TCRdb table, and some are missing; sequencing was by immunoSEQ multiplex PCR. The sample contains 65,000 to 75,000 clones, about 88% of which appear only once. The sample consisted of peripheral blood, taken 28 days after the second dose of the MenACWY control vaccine. These receptors were taken from an adult who received the MenACWY meningococcal vaccine as a control.

This clone was seen a few times. The genes are TRBV6-5 and TRBJ1-2, with TRBD1 matching 7 bases. The CDR3 length is 13 residues. The germline V gene encodes CDR1 MNHEY and CDR2 SVGAGI. J gave up 6 bases and V 6 bases, and 7 bases lay outside the gene matches. This CDR3 is CASREQGGNGYTF. The CDR3 nucleotides read TGTGCCAGCAGGGAGCAGGGGGGGAATGGCTACACCTTC.

The chain is built from TRBV24-1 and TRBJ2-7; D could derive from TRBD1 or TRBD2 (7 bases each). Germline CDR1 reads KGHDR; CDR2 reads SFDVKD. The CDR3 is made up of 15 amino acids. Deletions cut 7 bases from V and 4 bases from J, with 19 bases between. CDR3 bases: TGTGCCACCAGCCCGTCCGGCAGGGGGGGATACGAGCAGTACTTC. The encoded protein is CATSPSGRGGYEQYF.

This rearrangement joins TRBV27 to TRBJ1-3; 7 bases line up with TRBD1. The CDR3 is 18 residues long. The J segment lost 0 bases and the V segment lost 7 bases, leaving 15 bases of the junction unmatched. The germline V gene encodes CDR1 MNHEY and CDR2 SMNVEV (reference sequence). CDR3 protein: CASTSPYGTANSGNTIYF. CDR3 nucleotides: TGTGCCAGCACCTCCCCCTACGGGACAGCAAACTCTGGAAACACCATATATTTT.

CDR3 DNA sequence: TGCGCCAGCAGCCAGAACCGGGACAGCAACTCCTACGAGCAGTACTTC. Amino acid sequence: CASSQNRDSNSYEQYF. This sequence joins TRBV5-1 and TRBJ2-7; TRBD1 aligns across 7 bases. The CDR3 is 16 amino acids. Per germline, CDR1 SGHRS and CDR2 YFSETQ. Trimming took 4 bases from V and 0 from J; bases not matched to a gene: 10.

The chain has TRBV7-6 and TRBJ2-1; the match to TRBD2 covers 9 bases. The V gene end was trimmed by 4 bases and the J gene end by 9 bases; junction bases not matched to a gene: 7. The CDR3 has 14 amino acids. Per germline, CDR1 SGHVS and CDR2 FNYEAQ. In DNA form, the CDR3 reads TGTGCCAGCAGCTGGAAAGCGGGGGGATCTGAGCAGTTCTTC. Translation gives CASSWKAGGSEQFF.

The chain joins TRBV10-3 to TRBJ1-1, with 10 nucleotides matching TRBD1. The V gene's germline CDR1 is ENHRY and CDR2 SYGVKD. The CDR3 runs to 16 residues. V shed 0 bases and J 5 bases; nucleotides not matched to a gene: 6. The CDR3 DNA follows: TGTGCCATCAGTGAGTCGGGGGACAGGGGAAATACTGAAGCTTTCTTT. Translating gives CAISESGDRGNTEAFF.

This clone appeared a single time. V usage is TRBV13 and J usage is TRBJ1-3; D unclear. Trimming removed 1 base from V and 4 bases from J, with 2 bases in between. CDR1 is PRHDT, CDR2 FYEKMQ, per germline (reference sequence). This CDR3 is 12 amino acids long. The DNA of the CDR3 is TGTGCCAGCAGCTTAGCGGGAAACACCATATATTTT. Translating it yields CASSLAGNTIYF.

This chain links TRBV5-4 with TRBJ1-1; D is unresolved. V was shortened by 2 bases and J by 5 bases, with 7 bases between the two germline ends. CDR3 length equals 12 residues. The V gene's germline CDR1 is SGHNT and CDR2 YYREEE (reference sequence). CDR3 DNA: TGTGCCAGCAGCTTTGCTCAAACTGAAGCTTTCTTT. Protein: CASSFAQTEAFF.

This chain joins TRBV7-9 and TRBJ2-7; maybe TRBD2 (5 bases). Germline CDR1 reads SEHNR; CDR2 reads FQNEAQ (reference sequence). The CDR3 totals 12 residues. The V end lost 5 bases, the J end lost 4 bases, and 9 bases lay between the germline ends. This chain's CDR3 is CASSRTGYEQYF. The CDR3, as DNA: TGTGCCAGCAGCCGGACGGGGTACGAGCAGTACTTC.

Here the CDR3 reads CATSRPHAGTGDYNEQFF. The DNA for the CDR3 is TGTGCCACCAGCAGGCCCCACGCAGGGACAGGGGATTACAATGAGCAGTTCTTC. This rearrangement joins TRBV15 to TRBJ2-1; 10 positions match TRBD1. The V and J ends lost 3 bases and 4 bases, in that order; junction bases with no gene match: 12. The CDR3 sequence is 18 residues long. The V gene's germline CDR1 is LNHNV and CDR2 YYDKDF (reference sequence).

The chain is built from TRBV27 and TRBJ2-1; 11 bases fit TRBD2. This CDR3 is built from 16 residues. Unmatched junction bases numbered 12, after V lost 6 bases and J lost 8 bases. Germline CDR1 reads MNHEY; CDR2 reads SMNVEV (reference sequence). In DNA, the CDR3 is TGTGCCAGCAGCCTCACTAGCGGGAGTGTACACTATGAGCAGTTCTTC. The encoded protein is CASSLTSGSVHYEQFF.

The chain links TRBV18 to TRBJ1-4; TRBD1 is a possible D gene (6 bases). The CDR3 loop spans 14 amino acids. Germline CDR1 KGHSH, CDR2 LQKENI. V was pared by 3 bases and J by 5 bases, with 10 bases between. CDR3 nucleotides: TGTGCCAGCTCACCTACAGGGAACAATGAAAAACTGTTTTTT. Its translation: CASSPTGNNEKLFF.

This clone appeared a single time. V usage is TRBV4-3 and J usage is TRBJ1-2; the D gene is possibly TRBD1 (6 bases). This CDR3 is 14 amino acids long. V dropped 1 base and J dropped 4 bases, with 10 bases sitting between them. Germline V gives CDR1 LGHNA, CDR2 YSLEER. In nucleotides, the CDR3 is TGCGCCAGCAGCCAAGCAGGGGATGTCTATGGCTACACCTTC. It translates to CASSQAGDVYGYTF.

The rearrangement uses TRBV27 and TRBJ2-7, with 10 bases identical to TRBD2. Germline V gene lookup returns CDR1 MNHEY and CDR2 SMNVEV (reference sequence). CDR3 length: 15 residues. The trim removed 6 bases at V and 6 bases at J, leaving 11 bases unmatched. The CDR3 nucleotides are TGTGCCAGCAGCCGGACAGCGGGAGGGCAGAGCGAGCAGTACTTC. It yields the protein CASSRTAGGQSEQYF.

The chain is built from TRBV5-5 and TRBJ1-1; D is unresolved. Germline assignment: CDR1 SGHKS and CDR2 YYEKEE (reference sequence). V dropped 2 bases and J dropped 1 base, with 9 bases sitting between them. The CDR3 sequence is 14 residues long. The CDR3 is CASSFDGANTEAFF. As DNA, the CDR3 is TGTGCCAGCAGCTTTGACGGAGCGAACACTGAAGCTTTCTTT.

V usage is TRBV6-2 or TRBV6-3 and J usage is TRBJ1-5, with 11 bases that match TRBD1. Germline CDR1 and CDR2: MNHEY and SVGEGT. CDR3 length equals 17 residues. V shed 4 bases and J 5 bases; nucleotides not matched to a gene: 10. The CDR3 reads CASSWGQGESPHQPQHF. CDR3 DNA sequence: TGTGCCAGCAGTTGGGGACAGGGGGAGTCCCCCCATCAGCCCCAGCATTTT.

The V and J genes are TRBV7-2 and TRBJ2-7; D may be TRBD2 (7 bases). Germline lookup yields CDR1 SGHTA and CDR2 FQGNSA. CDR3 length equals 14 residues. V lost 5 bases and J lost 0, with 11 bases in between. The CDR3 sequence: CASSRGGSSYEQYF. CDR3 DNA: TGTGCCAGCAGCAGGGGGGGTAGCTCCTACGAGCAGTACTTC. Full variable domain (remainder filled in from reference TRBV7-2 and TRBJ2-7): GAGVSQSPSNKVTEKGKDVELRCDPISGHTALYWYRQSLGQGLEFLIYFQGNSAPDKSGLPSDRFSAERTGGSVSTLTIQRTQQEDSAVYLCASSRGGSSYEQYFGPGTRLTVT.

This chain uses TRBV5-1 with TRBJ1-1; unclear D gene. CDR1 is SGHRS and CDR2 is YFSETQ in the germline V gene. The length of the CDR3 is 14 residues. V was cut by 0 bases and J by 5 bases, with 11 bases left in between. The CDR3 region is CASSLEGMETEAFF. The CDR3 DNA reads TGCGCCAGCAGCTTGGAGGGTATGGAAACTGAAGCTTTCTTT.

The gene calls are TRBV11-1 and TRBJ1-1; a weak D match, TRBD1 (5 bases). Germline V gives CDR1 SGHAT, CDR2 FQDESV (reference sequence). The CDR3 sequence is 14 residues long. V was trimmed by 5 bases and J by 1 base, leaving 11 bases between them. The CDR3 nucleotides read TGTGCCAGCAGCCGGACACTAGAGAACACTGAAGCTTTCTTT. Encoded protein: CASSRTLENTEAFF.

The V and J genes are TRBV28 and TRBJ2-4; the D gene could be TRBD1 or TRBD2 (5 bases each). Trimming removed 6 bases from V and 0 bases from J, with 15 bases in between. Germline-derived CDR1 and CDR2 are MDHEN and SYDVKM. The CDR3 has 16 residues. The CDR3 nucleotides read TGTGCCAGCAGGCAGGGTGGACTGCTAGCCAAAAACATTCAGTACTTC. As protein: CASRQGGLLAKNIQYF.

The J gene is TRBJ2-7, the V gene TRBV5-4; 7 bases are shared with TRBD1. Looked up from germline, CDR1 is SGHNT and CDR2 is YYREEE (reference sequence). Germline trimming cut 4 bases from V and 0 bases from J; bases unmatched to any gene: 7. This CDR3 spans 15 amino acids. CDR3 loop: CASSRDSASSYEQYF. CDR3 DNA: TGTGCCAGCAGCCGGGACAGCGCCAGCTCCTACGAGCAGTACTTC. Complete variable domain (other parts from reference TRBV5-4 and TRBJ2-7): ETGVTQSPTHLIKTRGQQVTLRCSSQSGHNTVSWYQQALGQGPQFIFQYYREEENGRGNFPPRFSGLQFPNYSSELNVNALELDDSALYLCASSRDSASSYEQYFGPGTRLTVT.